This TCR beta chain stems from a study of control samples from healthy donors and cancer patients. The CDR3 totals 13 residues. Per germline, CDR1 SNHLY and CDR2 FYNNEI. Trimming removed 10 bases at V and 0 bases at J, with 12 bases between. The protocol was immunoSEQ multiplex PCR, while the TCRdb copy is restricted to in-frame clones and leaves out a portion. The profile covers 80,000 or so clones, with roughly 91% appearing a single time and 17% taken by the ten largest. This clonotype was sampled from a man aged 50 or older in good health. The specimen sequenced was blood. This chain links TRBV2 with TRBJ1-1; no firm D call. The CDR3 DNA is TGTGCCACCAGAAAATGGATGAACACTGAAGCTTTCTTT. As protein: CATRKWMNTEAFF.